A selection of T cell receptor beta chains follows, all from one sample in a study of shared clonotypes between healthy human individuals. Measured with immunoSEQ multiplex PCR; TCRdb has only the in-frame clones, and not every one. The repertoire holds approximately 710,000 clones, with around 90% as singletons. The sequenced sample was memory CD8+ T cells from PBMCs. The receptors originated from a man aged 18 to 35 in good health. Some clones in this sample may be carry-over from other donors' samples. The CDR3 runs from the conserved cysteine through the conserved F or W. A D gene is named only where the DNA matches it firmly. The size of a clone is reported for some rows only, either as once, few or many, or as a class for expanded clones.

D	J	size	V	DNA	CDR3
NA	TRBJ1-1	NA	TRBV5-1	TGCGCCAGCAGCTTGGATTCGAACACTGAAGCTTTCTTT	CASSLDSNTEAFF
NA	TRBJ1-2	NA	TRBV6-5	TGTGCCAGCAGCGGAACAGTGGACCCTAACTATGGCTACACCTTC	CASSGTVDPNYGYTF
NA	TRBJ1-1	NA	TRBV27	TGTGCCAGCAGTTGGTCCGCCCTGAACACTGAAGCTTTCTTT	CASSWSALNTEAFF
NA	TRBJ1-1	NA	TRBV2	TGTGCCAGCAGTGACGGAGGGACTGAAGCTTTCTTT	CASSDGGTEAFF
TRBD2	TRBJ2-1	NA	TRBV10-2	TGCGCCAGCAGTAACCCTAGCGGGGGGGACAATGAGCAGTTCTTC	CASSNPSGGDNEQFF
NA	TRBJ2-1	NA	TRBV30	TGTGCCGGGCCCAAACACGACGCCAGGGGCAATGAGCAGTTCTTC	CAGPKHDARGNEQFF
NA	TRBJ1-2	NA	TRBV28	TGTGCCAGCGGGGGGGGAGCGGGCACCTTC	CASGGGAGTF
NA	TRBJ2-3	NA	TRBV27	TGTGCCAGCAGTTACCAACAGGGCGAATCTAGCACAGATACGCAGTATTTT	CASSYQQGESSTDTQYF
NA	TRBJ2-7	NA	TRBV4-2	TGTGCCAGCAGCCAAGGTGCCGACTACGAGCAGTACTTC	CASSQGADYEQYF
NA	TRBJ2-5	NA	TRBV29-1	TGCAGCGTCCGACCGGGACTGGGACAAGAGACCCAGTACTTC	CSVRPGLGQETQYF
TRBD2	TRBJ2-1	NA	TRBV6-4	TGTGCCAGCAGTGACGGACTAGCGGCCGAGCAGTTCTTC	CASSDGLAAEQFF
NA	TRBJ2-2	NA	TRBV5-4	TGTGCCAGCAGCCTGACGGGACACACCGGGGAGCTGTTTTTT	CASSLTGHTGELFF
TRBD1	TRBJ1-2	NA	TRBV28	TGTGCCAGCAGTTGGACAGGGGGAAGTGGCTACACCTTC	CASSWTGGSGYTF
NA	TRBJ1-1	few	TRBV13	TGTGCCAGCAGTTCCGGACGGAGAAACACTGAAGCTTTCTTT	CASSSGRRNTEAFF
NA	TRBJ2-1	NA	TRBV5-1	TGCGCCAGCATAATGGGCAATGAGCAGTTCTTC	CASIMGNEQFF
NA	TRBJ2-5	NA	TRBV2	TGTGCCAGCAGTGAATATATAGGCAGAACGGAGACCCAGTACTTC	CASSEYIGRTETQYF
NA	TRBJ2-2	NA	TRBV6-1	TGTGCCAGCAGTGACCGGGAGCCTTGGACCGGGGAGCTGTTTTTT	CASSDREPWTGELFF
NA	TRBJ2-1	NA	TRBV7-8	TGTGCCAGCAGCCGGGGGCCACCCTACAATGAGCAGTTCTTC	CASSRGPPYNEQFF